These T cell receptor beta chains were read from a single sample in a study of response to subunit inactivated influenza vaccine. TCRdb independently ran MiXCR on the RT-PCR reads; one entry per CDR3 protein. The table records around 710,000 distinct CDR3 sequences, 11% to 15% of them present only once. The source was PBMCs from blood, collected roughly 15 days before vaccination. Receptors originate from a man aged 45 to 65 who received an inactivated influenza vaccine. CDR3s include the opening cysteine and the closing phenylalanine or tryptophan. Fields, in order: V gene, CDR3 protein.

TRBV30 CAAGQGWMYEQYF
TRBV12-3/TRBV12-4 CASSLPASDTQYF
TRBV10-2 CASSDWQTFSYEQYF
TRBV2 CASSEAYEGTSTDTQYF
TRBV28 CASSRKVDEKLFF
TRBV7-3 CASSLLHLGPYEQYF
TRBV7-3 CASSSDSGSAFSEQFF
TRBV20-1 CSAREPHSSYEQYF
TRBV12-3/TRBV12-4 CASTLTGRTEAFF
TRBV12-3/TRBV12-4 CASSPGDTQETQYF
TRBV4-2 CASSQYGTSGSHYEQYF
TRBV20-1 CSAVTGTEYGYTF
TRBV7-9 CASSLASSGGASYEQYF
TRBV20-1 CSARDRAGDQPQHF
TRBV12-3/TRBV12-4 CASRIHSGREETQYF
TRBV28 CASSFTAQEPYEQYF
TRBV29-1 CSVEDPAGFGYTF
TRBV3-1 CASSQLRQNTGELFF
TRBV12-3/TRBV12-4 CASSLGISGTPETQYF
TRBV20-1 CSARGGGFPGANVLTF
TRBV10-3 CAISESSRGGELFF
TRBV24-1 CATSDWGLAGGETQYF
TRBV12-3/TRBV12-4 CASSFRGWDTQYF
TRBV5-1 CASSFRGGAITGELFF
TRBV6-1 CASIERGGKAFF
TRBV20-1 CSADGDRENEQFF
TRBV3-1 CASSPRGIGGYTF
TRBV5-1 CASSLESSGGPYTGELFF
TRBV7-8 CASSLSRDWGSGANVLTF